Sequencing of this T cell receptor beta chain was carried out in a study of cytomegalovirus exposure and HLA in healthy donors (dated by TCRdb to about 2017). Context from the whole study: In an earlier analysis of fewer than 750 of the donors, 250 to 300 Gb of sequence data and just under 120 million unique TCR beta sequences from 180 million or so T cells were reported. About 300 gigabases of sequencing data and 70 million to 100 million unique TCR sequences were included in an early release covering several hundred HLA-typed donors. Among the roughly 400 genotyped donors, 81% belonged to the genetic ancestry cluster associated with self-reported Caucasian donors. The study aimed to test whether signatures of past pathogen exposure could be identified by cataloging public T cell receptors. Using immunosequencing, the study profiled T cell repertoires from about 650 subjects and related those repertoires to cytomegalovirus serostatus. Along with the roughly 670-subject first cohort, a separate validation cohort of around 120 different subjects was used. To predict cytomegalovirus infection status, the study combined high-throughput TCR immunosequencing, statistical association of individual TCRs with disease status, and machine learning. A later analysis re-analyzed previously published TCR beta repertoires from roughly 690 donors and added high-resolution HLA genotyping to study TCR occurrence patterns. Rather than using new phenotypic data, the later analysis identified candidate immune exposures from TCR beta sequences and from how often those sequences occurred across donors. To decide whether each TCR beta V gene segment behaved as functional or pseudogenic, an earlier analysis of some 570 of the donors relied on high-throughput TCR beta sequencing. Donor age, sex, ethnicity and CMV serostatus were compiled together with the repertoire data. Genome-wide SNP genotypes for about 65% of the 666 donors were used in a later genetic analysis, which treated that subset as a discovery cohort. All discovery cohort repertoires had been generated using a single sequencing platform. HLA typing included class I and class II loci at four-digit resolution. The number of donors typed differed by locus, with 629-630 for A, B, C, DRB1 and DQB1, roughly 520 for DQA1, under 610 for DPA1, and approximately 470 for DPB1. Roughly 5 DR-DQ haplotypes were handled as single units for association and clustering, since linkage in the cohort was strong. On average, about 240,000 unique TCR beta nucleotide sequences were sequenced per donor among fewer than 500 genotyped donors of the cohort, with 15% to 20% of those sequences being non-productive. What the study reported, not specific to this receptor: Compared with equally common non-associated chains, HLA-associated TCR beta chains in a later analysis were more clonally expanded and had lower generation probabilities. A total of 164 TCR beta chains were listed by the study as associated with cytomegalovirus. The classifier was reported to diagnose cytomegalovirus status with high specificity and sensitivity in both the original cohort and the validation cohort. Some IMGT-functional V segments, including TRBV6-2 and TRBV6-3, could not be told apart with the 87-base-pair reads, so those segments were excluded. In a later analysis, TCR association rates were found to vary across HLA loci, with the most associated TCRs seen for DRB1 alleles and the fewest for HLA-C alleles. Linkage disequilibrium might explain the correlated functional status among segregating V segments, but an unknown experimental factor could not be ruled out. Presence/absence analyses assumed roughly uniform sequencing depth across donors, an assumption that may not hold. Because HLA typing was unavailable for some donors at each locus, only the typed subset was used in association tests. Assigning TCR associations to individual alleles was difficult when HLA alleles, especially DR and DQ, strongly co-occurred. A later genetic analysis associated a missense DCLRE1C variant with V-gene and J-gene trimming of TCR beta chains, and an independent cohort replicated the association. In a later analysis, several top co-occurrence clusters were reported to appear linked to parvovirus B19, influenza, CMV and Epstein-Barr virus. While some public TCRs were present in many individuals, most TCR sequences turned up only very rarely across donors. This cohort had only TCR beta chains sequenced, and the lack of alpha or paired-chain data limited which features could be detected. Because counts were too low, more than 15 rarely observed V segments, including chromosome 9 orphons, were left out of the earlier analysis of a few hundred of the donors. Broadly in line with IMGT annotations, most TCR beta V segments showed up in productive rearrangements about 87% or about 30% of the time in an earlier analysis of 587 of the donors. At a false discovery rate of 0.05, a later analysis linked under 20,000 TCR beta sequences to specific HLA alleles. A further reported finding was that TCR beta sequences accurately predicted the HLA-A and HLA-B alleles for most subjects in the first cohort. A cluster of highly shared sequence variants was judged likely to be a technical artifact of the sequencing pipeline. The only immune exposure information available for the cohort was CMV serostatus. A later genetic analysis reported fewer N-insertions in productive TCRs among donors in an Asian-associated ancestry cluster than the approximately 700-donor mean. In vitro tests confirmed that a few of the cytomegalovirus-associated TCR beta chains recognize cytomegalovirus antigens. It was suggested by the authors that the approach could potentially be generalized to other disease states and immunological phenotypes. In a later analysis, most CMV-associated TCR beta chains were found to appear HLA-restricted, with HLA associations seemingly driven largely by CMV exposure.

Unmatched junction bases come to 5, with V trimmed by 5 bases and J by 4 bases. Reading from cysteine to phenylalanine, the CDR3 counts 14 amino acids. Of all the DNA, just the CDR3 is kept, 42 bases in frame from base 1. Based on the germline V gene, the CDR1 and CDR2 sequences are ENHRY and SYGVKD. On this clone: Its cognate antigen has yet to be identified. Base qualities are not recorded, but no much larger clone differs from it by a single base.

The library was made by the immunoSEQ multiplex PCR assay. For the multiplex PCR, a mixture combining 60 forward primers for TCR Vbeta segments and 13 reverse primers for TCR Jbeta segments was used. A multiplex PCR assay on genomic DNA amplified the CDR3 region of rearranged TCR beta genes. Amplified TCR beta libraries were sequenced as 87-base-pair reads on the Illumina HiSeq System. Under the source paper's analysis protocol: A later analysis tallied tens of millions of unique TCR beta chains across the approximately 670 repertoires, and approximately 9.9 million of those chains were shared by two or more donors. Raw reads were error-corrected and collapsed into unique sequences by a nearest-neighbor algorithm in which closely related sequences were merged to remove PCR and sequencing errors. V, D and J gene segments were assigned by aligning CDR3 sequences to IMGT reference sequences. Each retained sequence needed at least a six-nucleotide match to both a V gene segment and a J gene segment. Rearrangements were classified as productive when the CDR3 lacked stop codons and remained in frame with V and J, and all other rearrangements were classified as non-productive. CDR3 was defined by IMGT convention, running from the second conserved V-encoded cysteine to the conserved J-encoded phenylalanine. The earlier analysis of about 530 of the donors excluded any sequence lacking an unambiguous match to a single V gene segment. An earlier analysis of about 600 of the donors called V segments functional above 56.7% productive rearrangements and segregating when the between-donor standard deviation exceeded 5%. A statistical classification framework was built to diagnose cytomegalovirus status from the catalog of TCR beta chain sequences. In a later analysis, TCR nucleotide sequences were compared against IMGT/GENE-DB human TR gene sequences so that V and J genes could be assigned. The TCRdist pipeline was used in a later analysis to assign CDR3 sequences and most-parsimonious VDJ recombination scenarios. In a later analysis, each TCR beta chain was defined by its CDR3 amino acid sequence together with its V-gene family, and reads without a unique V-gene family were excluded. A later analysis removed 450 to 600 highly shared, low-generation-probability nucleotide sequences to deal with suspected cross-contamination and a sequencing artifact. A later analysis calculated a clonal expansion index for each public chain from normalized within-repertoire ranks of inferred template counts. In a later analysis, generation probabilities were computed with a VDJ recombination model fitted to out-of-frame rearrangements, and the resulting probabilities were checked against IGoR. A later analysis scored TCR-TCR, TCR-HLA and TCR-CMV co-occurrence with hypergeometric tests, applying a repertoire-size bias correction to TCR pairs. False discovery rates were estimated in a later analysis by permuting HLA or CMV assignments 20 times. In a later analysis, co-occurring TCRs were grouped using DBSCAN, and TCRdist sequence similarity was added for clustering within HLA-allele-positive subsets. For co-occurrence clustering, repertoires with fewer than 30,000 or more than 120,000 public chains were excluded, along with four to six repertoires with anomalous nucleotide sharing. TCRdb carries this immuneACCESS record with in-frame sequences only. Its versions omit some clonotypes, under half of them owing to an unresolved V gene in the studies checked, with the rest unexplained. That table supplies the V and J calls and clone size; D and trimming were determined from the DNA. This sample has about 170,000 clones in its table, and around 62% of those were observed once. Around 2.9% of the sample lies in the top ten.

The cohort comprised around 690 healthy bone marrow donors. At the time of sampling, every cohort member was nominally healthy, though immune exposures that went unrecorded were likely present. The donor tested CMV seronegative and was one of the 352 seronegative cohort members. A peripheral blood sample was collected from each donor, and TCR beta sequencing was performed on peripheral blood mononuclear cells. Genomic DNA extraction from the blood cell samples was performed with the Qiagen DNeasy Blood Extraction Kit. This sequence originates from a man aged 35 to 55 in good health and CMV-seronegative. Source material: PBMCs. This chain is built from TRBV10-3 and TRBJ2-5; 9 nucleotides in the junction match TRBD2. The DNA reads TGTGCCATCAGTCCGGGACTAGCCGTAGAGACCCAGTACTTC. Translation gives CAISPGLAVETQYF.